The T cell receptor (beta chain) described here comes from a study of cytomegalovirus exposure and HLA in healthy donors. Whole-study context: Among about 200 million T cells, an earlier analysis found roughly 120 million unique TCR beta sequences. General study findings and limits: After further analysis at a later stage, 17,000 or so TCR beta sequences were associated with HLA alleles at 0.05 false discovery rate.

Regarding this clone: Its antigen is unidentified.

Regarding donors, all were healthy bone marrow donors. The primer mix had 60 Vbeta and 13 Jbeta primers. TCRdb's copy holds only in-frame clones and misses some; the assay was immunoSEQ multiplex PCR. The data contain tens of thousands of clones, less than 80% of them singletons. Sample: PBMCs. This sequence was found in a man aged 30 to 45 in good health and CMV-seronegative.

The DNA for the CDR3 is TGTGCCATATCACAGGAGAGCTCCTACGAGCAGTACTTC. The encoded protein is CAISQESSYEQYF. The V and J genes are TRBV10-3 and TRBJ2-7; TRBD1 is a possible D gene (5 bases). The ends were cut back, 9 bases at V and 0 bases at J, with 12 bases in the middle. Germline V gene sequence: CDR1 ENHRY, CDR2 SYGVKD. The CDR3 contains 13 residues.